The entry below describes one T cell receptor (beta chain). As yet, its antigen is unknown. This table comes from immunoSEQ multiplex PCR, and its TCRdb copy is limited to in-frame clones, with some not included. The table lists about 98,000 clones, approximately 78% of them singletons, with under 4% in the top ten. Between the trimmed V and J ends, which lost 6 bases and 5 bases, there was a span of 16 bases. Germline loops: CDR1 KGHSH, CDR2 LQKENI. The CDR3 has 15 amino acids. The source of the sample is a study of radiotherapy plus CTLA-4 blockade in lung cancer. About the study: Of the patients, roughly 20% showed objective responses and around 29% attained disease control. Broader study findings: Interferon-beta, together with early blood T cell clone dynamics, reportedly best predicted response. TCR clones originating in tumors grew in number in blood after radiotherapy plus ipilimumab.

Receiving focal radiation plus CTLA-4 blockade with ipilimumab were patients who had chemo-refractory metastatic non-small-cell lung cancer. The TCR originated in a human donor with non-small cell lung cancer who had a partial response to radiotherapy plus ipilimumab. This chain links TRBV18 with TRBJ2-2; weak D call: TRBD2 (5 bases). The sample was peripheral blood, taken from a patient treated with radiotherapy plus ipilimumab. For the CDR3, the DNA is TGTGCCAGCTCGTCCTACGGTAGAGGGACCGGGGAGCTGTTTTTT. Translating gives CASSSYGRGTGELFF.